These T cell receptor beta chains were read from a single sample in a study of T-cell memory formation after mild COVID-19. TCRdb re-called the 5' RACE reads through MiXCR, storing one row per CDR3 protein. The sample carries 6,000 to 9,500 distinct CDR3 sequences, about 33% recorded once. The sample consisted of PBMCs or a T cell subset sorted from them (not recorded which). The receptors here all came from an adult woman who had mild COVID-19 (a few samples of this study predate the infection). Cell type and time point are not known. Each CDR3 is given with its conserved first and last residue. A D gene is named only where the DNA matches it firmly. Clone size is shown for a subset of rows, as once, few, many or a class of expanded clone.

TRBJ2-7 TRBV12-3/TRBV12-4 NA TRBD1 CASSTSGTGGYEQYF TGTGCCAGCAGTACCAGTGGGACAGGGGGCTACGAGCAGTACTTC
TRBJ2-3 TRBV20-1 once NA CSALDWRLGTDTQYF TGCAGTGCTCTCGACTGGCGGTTGGGCACAGATACGCAGTATTTT
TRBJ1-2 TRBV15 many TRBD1 CATSPDRGFSGYTF TGTGCCACCAGCCCCGACAGGGGGTTTAGTGGCTACACCTTC
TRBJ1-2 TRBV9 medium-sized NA CASTGARDASVDGNYGYTF TGTGCCAGCACCGGGGCCCGGGACGCCTCAGTGGACGGTAACTATGGCTACACCTTC
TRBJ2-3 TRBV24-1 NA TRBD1 CATSDLVTDRGHADTQYF TGTGCCACCAGTGATTTGGTCACCGACAGGGGGCACGCAGATACGCAGTATTTT
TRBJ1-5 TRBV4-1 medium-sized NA CASSQEGDLSNQPQHF TGCGCCAGCAGCCAAGAGGGAGACTTAAGCAATCAGCCCCAGCATTTT
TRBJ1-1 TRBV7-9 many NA CASSPGAGHFTEAFF TGTGCCAGCAGCCCGGGGGCGGGGCATTTCACTGAAGCTTTCTTT
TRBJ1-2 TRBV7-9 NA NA CASSLTGLRDGYTF TGTGCCAGCAGCCTCACAGGGCTAAGGGATGGCTACACCTTC
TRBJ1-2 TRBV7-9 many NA CASSDGNYGYTF TGTGCCAGCAGTGACGGGAACTATGGCTACACCTTC
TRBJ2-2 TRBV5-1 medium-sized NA CASSWERLNTGELFF TGCGCCAGCAGCTGGGAACGGTTGAACACCGGGGAGCTGTTTTTT
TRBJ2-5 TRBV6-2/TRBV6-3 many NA CASSRPGGAEETQYF TGTGCCAGCAGCCGCCCCGGAGGAGCGGAGGAGACCCAGTACTTC
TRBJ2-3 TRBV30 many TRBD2 CAWNAGGLGTDTQYF TGTGCCTGGAATGCGGGGGGGCTTGGTACAGATACGCAGTATTTT
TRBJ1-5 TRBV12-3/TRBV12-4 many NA CASSPGKYSNQPQHF TGTGCCAGCAGTCCGGGGAAATATAGCAATCAGCCCCAGCATTTT
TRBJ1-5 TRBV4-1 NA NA CASSSGLGQPQHF TGCGCCAGCAGTTCGGGTCTGGGCCAGCCCCAGCATTTT
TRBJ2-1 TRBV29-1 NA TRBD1 CSARGAGGKNEQFF TGCAGCGCCAGAGGGGCAGGGGGCAAGAATGAGCAGTTCTTC
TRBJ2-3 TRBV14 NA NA CASRAYGDTQYF TGTGCCAGCAGGGCTTACGGGGATACGCAGTATTTT
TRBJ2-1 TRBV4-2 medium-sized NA CASSQDRLFNEQFF TGTGCCAGCAGCCAAGATAGACTTTTCAATGAGCAGTTCTTC
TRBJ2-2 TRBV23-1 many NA CASREQGRRTGELFF TGCGCCAGCAGAGAACAGGGTAGGAGAACCGGGGAGCTGTTTTTT
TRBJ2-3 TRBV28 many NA CASSFSTQRDRTDTQYF TGTGCCAGCAGTTTCTCCACCCAGCGGGACAGGACTGATACGCAGTATTTT
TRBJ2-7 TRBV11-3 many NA CASSITYEQYF TGTGCCAGCAGCATCACCTACGAGCAGTACTTC
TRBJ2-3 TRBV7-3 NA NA CASSLVPPTRARVTDTQYF TGTGCCAGCAGCTTAGTACCGCCAACCAGGGCCCGGGTCACAGATACGCAGTATTTT
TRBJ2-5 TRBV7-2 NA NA CASSPTGAPPPETQYF TGTGCCAGCAGCCCTACCGGGGCACCCCCCCCAGAGACCCAGTACTTC
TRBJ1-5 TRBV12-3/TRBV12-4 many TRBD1 CASSQTGALGTGVNQPQHF TGTGCCAGCAGTCAGACCGGGGCATTGGGAACAGGGGTCAATCAGCCCCAGCATTTT
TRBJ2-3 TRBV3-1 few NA CASSQGPLTDTQYF TGTGCCAGCAGCCAAGGGCCTCTCACAGATACGCAGTATTTT
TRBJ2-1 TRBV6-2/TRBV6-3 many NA CASSLLLSVSSYNEQFF TGTGCCAGCAGTCTCCTACTTAGCGTAAGCTCCTACAATGAGCAGTTCTTC
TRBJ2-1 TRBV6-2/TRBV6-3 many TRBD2 CASRRGLAPADEQFF TGTGCCAGCAGGCGGGGACTAGCGCCCGCGGATGAGCAGTTCTTC
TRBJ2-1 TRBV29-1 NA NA CSVVGVDEQFF TGCAGCGTTGTAGGTGTGGATGAGCAGTTCTTC
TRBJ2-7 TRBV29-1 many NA CSVDLGGSEQYF TGCAGCGTTGATCTCGGCGGGTCCGAGCAGTACTTC
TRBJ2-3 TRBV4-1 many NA CASSQDGGHTQYF TGCGCCAGCAGCCAAGATGGGGGGCATACGCAGTATTTT
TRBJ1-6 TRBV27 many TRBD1 CASSFYGQVTSSYNSPLHF TGTGCCAGCAGTTTCTACGGACAGGTGACGAGCTCCTATAATTCACCCCTCCACTTT
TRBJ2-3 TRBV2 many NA CASSDLDLVGTDTQYF TGTGCCAGCAGTGATCTAGACCTTGTAGGGACAGATACGCAGTATTTT
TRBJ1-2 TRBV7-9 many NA CASSTRVLGYTF TGTGCCAGCAGCACCAGGGTTCTGGGCTACACCTTC
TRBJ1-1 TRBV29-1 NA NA CSPGGYTEAFF TGCAGCCCGGGTGGTTACACTGAAGCTTTCTTT
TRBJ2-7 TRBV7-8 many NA CASSLATASSYEQYF TGTGCCAGCAGCTTAGCGACAGCCAGCTCCTACGAGCAGTACTTC
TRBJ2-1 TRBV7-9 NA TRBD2 CASSQGFISGRAYNEQFF TGTGCCAGCAGCCAGGGGTTTATAAGCGGGAGAGCCTACAATGAGCAGTTCTTC
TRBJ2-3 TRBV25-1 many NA CASSGGEGTDTQYF TGTGCCAGCAGTGGTGGGGAGGGCACAGATACGCAGTATTTT
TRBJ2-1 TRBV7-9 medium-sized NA CASSPRAGKGEQFF TGTGCCAGCAGCCCAAGGGCAGGGAAGGGTGAGCAGTTCTTC
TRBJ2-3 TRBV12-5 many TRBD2 CASGLGLAGPTDTQYF TGTGCTAGTGGTTTGGGACTAGCGGGGCCCACAGATACGCAGTATTTT
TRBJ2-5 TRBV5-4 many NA CASSGQETQYF TGTGCCAGCAGCGGGCAAGAGACCCAGTACTTC
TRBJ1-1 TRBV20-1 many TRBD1 CSAGRDRGAGDTEAFF TGCAGTGCTGGCCGGGACAGGGGGGCTGGGGACACTGAAGCTTTCTTT
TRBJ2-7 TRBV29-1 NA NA CSVDLGPREQYF TGCAGCGTTGACCTGGGTCCGAGGGAGCAGTACTTC
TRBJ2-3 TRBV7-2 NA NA CASSPSGATDTQYF TGTGCCAGCAGCCCCTCGGGGGCCACAGATACGCAGTATTTT
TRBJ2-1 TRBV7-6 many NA CASSLALALVNEQFF TGTGCCAGCAGCTTAGCGCTAGCATTAGTAAATGAGCAGTTCTTC
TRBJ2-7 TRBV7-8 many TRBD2 CASNGLAAAASYEQYF TGTGCCAGCAACGGACTAGCGGCCGCTGCCTCCTACGAGCAGTACTTC
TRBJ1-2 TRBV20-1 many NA CSARDLKGNHTKANYGYTF TGCAGTGCTAGAGATCTTAAGGGCAATCACACTAAAGCTAACTATGGCTACACCTTC
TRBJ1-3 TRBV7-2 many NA CASSFDRTSGNTIYF TGTGCCAGCAGCTTTGACAGGACCTCTGGAAACACCATATATTTT
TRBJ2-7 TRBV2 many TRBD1 CASSEFPRQGAYEQYF TGTGCCAGCAGTGAGTTTCCGAGACAGGGGGCCTACGAGCAGTACTTC
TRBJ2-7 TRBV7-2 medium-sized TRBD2 CASSWGLADEQYF TGTGCCAGCAGCTGGGGACTAGCGGACGAGCAGTACTTC
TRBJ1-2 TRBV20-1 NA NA CSARDFWTAGGYTF TGCAGTGCTAGAGACTTCTGGACCGCCGGTGGCTACACCTTC
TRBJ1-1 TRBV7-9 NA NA CASSLVYNTEAFF TGTGCCAGCAGCTTAGTTTACAACACTGAAGCTTTCTTT
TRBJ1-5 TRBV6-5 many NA CASSYSIYSNQPQHF TGTGCCAGCAGTTACTCCATATATAGCAATCAGCCCCAGCATTTT
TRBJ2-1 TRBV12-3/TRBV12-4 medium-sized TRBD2 CASSFRGSSYNEQFF TGTGCCAGCAGTTTTCGCGGGAGCTCCTACAATGAGCAGTTCTTC
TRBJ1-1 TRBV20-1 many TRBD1 CSATSGGLNTEAFF TGCAGTGCTACCTCAGGGGGCCTGAACACTGAAGCTTTCTTT
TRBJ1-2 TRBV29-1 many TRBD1 CSVVSGQGYGYTF TGCAGCGTTGTTTCGGGACAGGGATATGGCTACACCTTC
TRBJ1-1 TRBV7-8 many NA CASSLRVDTEAFF TGTGCCAGCAGCTTACGTGTCGACACTGAAGCTTTCTTT
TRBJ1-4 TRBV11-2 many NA CASSLVNVVVANEKLFF TGTGCCAGCAGCTTAGTCAACGTGGTTGTGGCTAATGAAAAACTGTTTTTT
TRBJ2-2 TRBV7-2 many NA CASSPGPDFPGELFF TGTGCCAGCAGCCCTGGACCAGATTTTCCCGGGGAGCTGTTTTTT
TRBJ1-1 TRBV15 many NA CATSSDRENTEAFF TGTGCCACCAGCAGCGACAGAGAGAACACTGAAGCTTTCTTT
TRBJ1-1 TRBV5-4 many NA CASSLAHEAFF TGTGCCAGCAGCTTGGCCCATGAAGCTTTCTTT